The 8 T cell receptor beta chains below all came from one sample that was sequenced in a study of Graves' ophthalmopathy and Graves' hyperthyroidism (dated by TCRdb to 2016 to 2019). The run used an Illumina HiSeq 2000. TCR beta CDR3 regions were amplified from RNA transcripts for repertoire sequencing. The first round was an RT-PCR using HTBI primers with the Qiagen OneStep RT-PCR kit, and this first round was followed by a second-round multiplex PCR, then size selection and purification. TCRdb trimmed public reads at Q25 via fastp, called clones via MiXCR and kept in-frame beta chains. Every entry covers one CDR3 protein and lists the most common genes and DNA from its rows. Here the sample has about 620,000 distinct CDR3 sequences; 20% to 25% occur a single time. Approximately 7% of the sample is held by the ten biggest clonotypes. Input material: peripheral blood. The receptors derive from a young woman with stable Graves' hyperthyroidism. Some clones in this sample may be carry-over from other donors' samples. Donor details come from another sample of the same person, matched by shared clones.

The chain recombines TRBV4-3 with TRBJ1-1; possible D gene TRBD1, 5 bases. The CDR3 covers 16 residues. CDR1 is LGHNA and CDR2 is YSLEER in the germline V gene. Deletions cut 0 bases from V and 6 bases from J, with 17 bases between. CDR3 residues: CASSQDLSITGAEAFF. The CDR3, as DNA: TGCGCCAGCAGCCAAGACCTGTCAATTACGGGGGCTGAAGCTTTCTTT.

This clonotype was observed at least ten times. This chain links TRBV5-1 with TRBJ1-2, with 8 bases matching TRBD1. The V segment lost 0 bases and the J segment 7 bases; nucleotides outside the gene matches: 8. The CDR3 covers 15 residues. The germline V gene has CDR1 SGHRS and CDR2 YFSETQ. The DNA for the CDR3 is TGCGCCAGCAGCTTGGGTCAGGGGGCATTTGGTGGCTACACCTTC. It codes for CASSLGQGAFGGYTF. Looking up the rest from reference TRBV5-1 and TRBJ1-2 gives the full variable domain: KAGVTQTPRYLIKTRGQQVTLSCSPISGHRSVSWYQQTPGQGLQFLFEYFSETQRNKGNFPGRFSGRQFSNSRSEMNVSTLELGDSALYLCASSLGQGAFGGYTFGSGTRLTVV.

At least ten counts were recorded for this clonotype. CDR3 sequence: CSASSRVTEAFF. CDR3 bases: TGCAGTGCTAGTTCAAGGGTCACTGAAGCTTTCTTT. The chain is built from TRBV20-1 and TRBJ1-1; D remains unclear. The CDR3 has 12 residues. V was shortened by 3 bases and J by 4 bases, with 9 bases between the two germline ends. Germline V CDR1 and CDR2: DFQATT, SNEGSKA (reference sequence).

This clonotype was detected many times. For the CDR3, the DNA is TGTGCCATCAGTGAATACAGGGCCTACGAGCAGTACTTC. Translated, it gives CAISEYRAYEQYF. The chain recombines TRBV10-3 with TRBJ2-7; D perhaps matches TRBD1 (6 bases). Germline CDR1 ENHRY, CDR2 SYGVKD. The V end was cut by 3 bases, the J end by 2 bases, with 8 bases between. This CDR3 is built from 13 residues.

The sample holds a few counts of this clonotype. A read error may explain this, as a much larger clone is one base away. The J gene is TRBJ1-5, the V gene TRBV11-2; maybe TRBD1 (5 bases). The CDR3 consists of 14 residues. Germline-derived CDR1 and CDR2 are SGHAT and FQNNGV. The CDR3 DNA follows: TGTGCCAGCAACTTAGATTCAGGGAATCAGCCCCAGCATTTT. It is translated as CASNLDSGNQPQHF.

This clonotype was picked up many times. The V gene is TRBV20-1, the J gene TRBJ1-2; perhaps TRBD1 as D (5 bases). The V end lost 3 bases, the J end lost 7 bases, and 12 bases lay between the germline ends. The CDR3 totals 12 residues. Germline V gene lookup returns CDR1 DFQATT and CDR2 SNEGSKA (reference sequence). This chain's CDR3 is CSARLQAGGYTF. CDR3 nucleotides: TGCAGTGCTAGGTTACAGGCGGGTGGCTACACCTTC.

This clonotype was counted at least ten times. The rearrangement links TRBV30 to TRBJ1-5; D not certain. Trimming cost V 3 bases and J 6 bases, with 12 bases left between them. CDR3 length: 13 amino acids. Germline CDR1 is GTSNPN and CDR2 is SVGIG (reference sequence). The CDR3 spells CAWRGSDGQPQHF. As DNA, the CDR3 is TGTGCCTGGAGGGGGTCTGACGGTCAGCCCCAGCATTTT.

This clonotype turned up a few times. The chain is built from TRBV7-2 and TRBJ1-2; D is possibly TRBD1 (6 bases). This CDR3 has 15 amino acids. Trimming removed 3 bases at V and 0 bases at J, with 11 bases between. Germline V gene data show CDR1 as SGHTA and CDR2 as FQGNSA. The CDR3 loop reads CASSFRGGTNYGYTF. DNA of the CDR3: TGTGCCAGCAGCTTCCGAGGGGGAACTAACTATGGCTACACCTTC. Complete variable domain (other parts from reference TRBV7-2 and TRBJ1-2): GAGVSQSPSNKVTEKGKDVELRCDPISGHTALYWYRQSLGQGLEFLIYFQGNSAPDKSGLPSDRFSAERTGGSVSTLTIQRTQQEDSAVYLCASSFRGGTNYGYTFGSGTRLTVV.